This T cell receptor (beta chain) stems from a study of metastatic and nonmetastatic thyroid tumors. About the research overall: Blood and tumor or nodule tissue repertoires from malignant and benign thyroid patients were compared.

Original analysis: The distant-metastasis classifier for papillary thyroid cancer was built from CDR3 differences across clinicopathological groups. TCRdb re-clonotyped the PCR reads via MiXCR. The V and J calls, along with clone size, are taken from TCRdb and not from the paper's own processing. Of 45,000 or so clones in the sample, roughly 3.9% are singletons; the top ten hold about 9.8%. Overall study results and limits: Significantly greater TCR beta diversity was reportedly found in malignant thyroid tumors than in benign nodules (in blood and tumor).

Germline-derived CDR1 and CDR2 are GTSNPN and SVGIG (reference sequence). Trimming removed 0 bases from V and 6 bases from J, with 14 bases in between. The CDR3 extends over 14 amino acids. This clone has more than one count but fewer than ten. As yet, its antigen is unknown. No treatment had been given to any patient before thyroid surgery. The sample was blood. The chain is built from TRBV30 and TRBJ1-1; tentative D call: TRBD1 (6 bases). The origin of this receptor is a female donor with papillary thyroid cancer or a benign thyroid nodule (not recorded which). Some clones in this sample may be carry-over from other donors' samples. As DNA, the CDR3 is TGTGCCTGGAGTGTACGGCAGGGGATGGCTGAAGCTTTCTTT. It codes for CAWSVRQGMAEAFF. Variable domain in full (rest from reference TRBV30 and TRBJ1-1): SQTIHQWPATLVQPVGSPLSLECTVEGTSNPNLYWYRQAAGRGLQLLFYSVGIGQISSEVPQNLSASRPQDRQFILSSKKLLLSDSGFYLCAWSVRQGMAEAFFGQGTRLTVV.